A selection of T cell receptor beta chains follows, all from one sample in a study of cytomegalovirus exposure and HLA in healthy donors. Assay used: immunoSEQ multiplex PCR; TCRdb lists only in-frame clones, some missing. The sample holds about 130,000 clones, around three quarters seen once. Sequences were obtained from PBMCs. The origin of the receptors is a woman aged 60-75 years in good health and CMV-seropositive. Both conserved end residues are part of each CDR3. The D gene is left open where the match is weak. Some rows mark clone size as missing; the rest say once, few, many or name a class of expanded clone.

j_call v_call cdr3_length d_call clone_size cdr3_nt cdr3_aa
TRBJ1-2 TRBV9 17 NA NA TGTGCCAGCAGCGTGAGACAAATCCCCATAGCTAACTATGGCTACACCTTC CASSVRQIPIANYGYTF
TRBJ1-2 TRBV5-4 15 TRBD1 NA TGTGCCAGCAGCCCCCGGGACAGGGGATCTGGTGGCTACACCTTC CASSPRDRGSGGYTF
TRBJ2-7 TRBV11-2 14 NA NA TGTGCCAGCAGCCAAGGGGGGGTCTCCTACGAGCAGTACTTC CASSQGGVSYEQYF
TRBJ1-5 TRBV6-1 13 NA NA TGTGCCAGCAGTGAGGCAGGGCCTCAGCCCCAGCATTTT CASSEAGPQPQHF
TRBJ2-5 TRBV11-2 18 TRBD2 few TGTGCCAGCCGCTTGGCACTAGCGGGGGGGGGCGCCCAAGAGACCCAGTACTTC CASRLALAGGGAQETQYF
TRBJ2-1 TRBV28 16 TRBD2 NA TGTGCCAGCAGCCTCCGGACTAGCGGAACATACAATGAGCAGTTCTTC CASSLRTSGTYNEQFF
TRBJ2-1 TRBV5-1 17 NA NA TGCGCCAGCCAAATGGCCCCGGGGGTTTTCACCTACAATGAGCAGTTCTTC CASQMAPGVFTYNEQFF
TRBJ2-7 TRBV6-5 13 NA NA TGTGCCAGCAGACAGGGTATCACCTACGAGCAGTACTTC CASRQGITYEQYF
TRBJ2-1 TRBV7-6 15 TRBD1 NA TGTGCCAGCAGCTCGGGGACAGGGGTTTACAATGAGCAGTTCTTC CASSSGTGVYNEQFF
TRBJ2-1 TRBV6-4 16 TRBD1 NA TGTGCCAGCAGTGACGGGACAGGGACGTTTTACAATGAGCAGTTCTTC CASSDGTGTFYNEQFF
TRBJ1-2 TRBV6-5 14 NA NA TGTGCCAGCAGTTACGCGAATAGGGAGAATGGCTACACCTTC CASSYANRENGYTF
TRBJ1-1 TRBV6-5 14 TRBD1 NA TGTGCCAGCAGTTACGGACAGGGTTCGTCTGAAGCTTTCTTT CASSYGQGSSEAFF
TRBJ2-6 TRBV7-3 15 NA NA TGTGCCAGCAGCAAATCAACTGGTGGGGCCAACGTCCTGACTTTC CASSKSTGGANVLTF
TRBJ2-7 TRBV7-6 17 TRBD1 NA TGTGCCAGCAGCTTAGTGGGACAGGGGGCAGCAACCTACGAGCAGTACTTC CASSLVGQGAATYEQYF
TRBJ1-2 TRBV7-6 13 NA NA TGTGCCAGCAGCTTCGGGGGGAACTATGGCTACACCTTC CASSFGGNYGYTF
TRBJ2-6 TRBV29-1 14 NA NA TGCAGCGTTTACGGACAAGGCGGGGCCAACGTCCTGACTTTC CSVYGQGGANVLTF
TRBJ1-5 TRBV7-9 15 TRBD1 NA TGTGCCAGCAGCTTAGGGACAGGGGAGGGACAGCCCCAGCATTTT CASSLGTGEGQPQHF
TRBJ1-2 TRBV5-6 13 TRBD1 NA TGTGCCAGCAGCTCCGACAGGGATCGGGGCTACACCTTC CASSSDRDRGYTF
TRBJ1-3 TRBV6-1 17 TRBD1 NA TGTGCCAGCAGTGAAGCAAGCGGGACAGGATATTTCAACACCATATATTTT CASSEASGTGYFNTIYF
TRBJ1-5 TRBV27 15 TRBD1 NA TGTGCCAGCAGTACCACAGGGGAGGGCAATCAGCCCCAGCATTTT CASSTTGEGNQPQHF
TRBJ2-7 TRBV11-2 15 NA NA TGTGCCAGCAGCTTAATAGTGGGAGGCCCCTACGAGCAGTACTTC CASSLIVGGPYEQYF
TRBJ2-3 TRBV7-6 19 TRBD2 NA TGTGCCAGCAGCAGCGGGACTAGCGGGGGATTTCCTAGCACAGATACGCAGTATTTT CASSSGTSGGFPSTDTQYF
TRBJ2-1 TRBV6-1 14 TRBD2 NA TGTGCCGGGCAACGGACTAGCCTAGTCAATGAGCAGTTCTTC CAGQRTSLVNEQFF
TRBJ1-2 TRBV6-1 12 NA NA TGTGCCATCGCGGGGAGGGGACAAGGCTACACCTTC CAIAGRGQGYTF
TRBJ1-6 TRBV19 12 NA NA TGTGCCAGTAAAGCAGGGCGGTCACCCCTCCACTTT CASKAGRSPLHF
TRBJ1-2 TRBV7-2 15 TRBD1 NA TGTGCCAGCAGCTTAACGGGACAGACCTATGTTGGCTACACCTTC CASSLTGQTYVGYTF
TRBJ2-7 TRBV5-6 15 TRBD2 NA TGTGCCAGCAGCCCCCCGCAGCGGGGGACCCCCGAGCAGTACTTC CASSPPQRGTPEQYF
TRBJ2-1 TRBV13 15 TRBD1 NA TGTGCCAGCAGCTTTGGACAGGGGGTAGGCAATGAGCAGTTCTTC CASSFGQGVGNEQFF
TRBJ1-6 TRBV28 15 NA once TGTGCCAGCAGTTTTGAGGTCCAGTATAATTCACCCCTCCACTTT CASSFEVQYNSPLHF
TRBJ1-1 TRBV2 16 NA once TGTGCCAGCAGTGAACCACAACTGGGGGGGAACACTGAAGCTTTCTTT CASSEPQLGGNTEAFF
TRBJ2-6 TRBV5-4 17 NA NA TGTACCAGCACCCCAAGCCTGGGGAGGTCTGGGGCCAACGTCCTGACTTTC CTSTPSLGRSGANVLTF
TRBJ1-5 TRBV27 15 NA NA TGTGCCAGCAGTTTATCGGGCCGATTACCTCAGCCCCAGCATTTT CASSLSGRLPQPQHF
TRBJ1-1 TRBV19 13 NA NA TGTGCCAGTAAAAGGACAGACCGATCTGAAGCTTTCTTT CASKRTDRSEAFF
TRBJ1-2 TRBV7-2 15 TRBD1 NA TGTGCCAGCAGCCTTCAGGACAGGGGAGGCTATGGCTACACCTTC CASSLQDRGGYGYTF
TRBJ1-1 TRBV5-1 16 NA NA TGCGCCAGCAGCTTGGCCCCCCAGGGAGGGGTCACTGAAGCTTTCTTT CASSLAPQGGVTEAFF
TRBJ2-5 TRBV11-1 13 TRBD2 NA TGTGCCAGCATCGGGACTAGCGGGGAGACCCAGTACTTC CASIGTSGETQYF
TRBJ2-2 TRBV2 15 NA NA TGTGCCAGCAGTGAAGGCAGGGTAAAGGCCGGGGAGCTGTTTTTT CASSEGRVKAGELFF
TRBJ2-5 TRBV6-1 14 NA few TGTGCCAGCAGTGAAGCGCAGGGATCAGAGACCCAGTACTTC CASSEAQGSETQYF
TRBJ2-5 TRBV11-2 16 TRBD1 NA TGTGCCAGCAGCTTCACGGGCGGGACAGGCCAAGAGACCCAGTACTTC CASSFTGGTGQETQYF
TRBJ2-3 TRBV5-6 17 TRBD2 NA TGTGCCAGCAGCCCCCTGACTAGCGGGGGCCGCACAGATACGCAGTATTTT CASSPLTSGGRTDTQYF
TRBJ2-1 TRBV19 16 TRBD1 NA TGTGCCAGTAGGATGACGGACAGGGGCTCCTACAATGAGCAGTTCTTC CASRMTDRGSYNEQFF
TRBJ1-1 TRBV6-5 15 NA NA TGTGCCAGCAGTTACTCGAAGGGGTTGAACACTGAAGCTTTCTTT CASSYSKGLNTEAFF
TRBJ1-1 TRBV10-1 12 NA few TGCGCCAGCAGCCGGGATGACACTGAAGCTTTCTTT CASSRDDTEAFF
TRBJ1-2 TRBV4-1 14 TRBD1 NA TGCGCCAGCAGCCAATCACAGGGGACTTATGGCTACACCTTC CASSQSQGTYGYTF
TRBJ1-2 TRBV28 15 TRBD1 NA TGTGCCAGCAGTCTTAACCCTGGGACAGCCTATGGCTACACCTTC CASSLNPGTAYGYTF
TRBJ2-2 TRBV27 16 NA NA TGTGCCAGCAGTTGGGGCCCAGGGCAGAACACCGGGGAGCTGTTTTTT CASSWGPGQNTGELFF
TRBJ1-2 TRBV9 16 NA NA TGTGCCAGCAGCGTAGGCCCCATGGGGGGGAACTATGGCTACACCTTC CASSVGPMGGNYGYTF
TRBJ2-2 TRBV5-1 16 TRBD1 NA TGCGCCAGTTCGATCACAGGGGAATTTAACACCGGGGAGCTGTTTTTT CASSITGEFNTGELFF
TRBJ2-7 TRBV6-1 15 TRBD1 NA TGTGCCAGCAATCCGGGACAGGGGAACCTCTACGAGCAGTACTTC CASNPGQGNLYEQYF
TRBJ1-4 TRBV5-4 16 TRBD1 NA TGTGCCAGCAGTCCAGGGGGCCTAGGGGCGGGTGAAAAACTGTTTTTT CASSPGGLGAGEKLFF
TRBJ1-6 TRBV5-6 15 TRBD1 NA TGTGCCAGCAGCTTGGTGCAGGGGGCGGGATCACCCCTCCACTTT CASSLVQGAGSPLHF
TRBJ2-1 TRBV27 15 NA NA TGTGCCAGCAGTTTATCCACAGAATACTACAATGAGCAGTTCTTC CASSLSTEYYNEQFF
TRBJ1-2 TRBV5-8 13 NA NA TGTGCCACCCATCGGGGGGTTAGCTATGGCTACACCTTC CATHRGVSYGYTF